Sequencing of this TCR beta chain was carried out in a study of shared clonotypes between healthy human individuals. This clone occurred a few times. Libraries were prepared by immunoSEQ multiplex PCR; TCRdb keeps only in-frame clonotypes and omits some of them. The sample has 600,000 to 750,000 clones, approximately 77% seen once; the top ten hold about 1.7%. Trimming cost V 1 base and J 0 bases, with 11 bases left between them. This CDR3 has 16 residues. Per germline, CDR1 SEHNR and CDR2 FQNEAQ (reference sequence). The chain links TRBV7-9 to TRBJ2-3, with D possibly being TRBD2 (6 bases). This receptor was identified in a woman between 25 and 40 years old in good health. Sequenced: memory CD4+ T cells sorted from blood. The subset was: CD45RA-negative fraction. The CDR3 region has the DNA TGTGCCAGCAGCTTAGACTCCGGGAGTAGCACAGATACGCAGTATTTT. As protein: CASSLDSGSSTDTQYF.